The rows below give T cell receptor beta chains drawn from one sample of a study of CD8 T cells in ankylosing spondylitis. TCRdb passed the 5' RACE reads through MiXCR, listing each CDR3 protein once. The sample has roughly 670,000 distinct CDR3 sequences, around 17% seen once; the top ten hold about 20%. The source material was blood, either unsorted or a sorted T cell fraction (not recorded which). These TCRs come from a male donor with ankylosing spondylitis. Both conserved end residues are part of each CDR3.

V gene	CDR3 protein
TRBV6-5	CASSSSDSASPPLHF
TRBV29-1	CSARLAGVLEQFF
TRBV12-3/TRBV12-4	CASSSLAADTQYF
TRBV10-3	CAISESPGGNTEAFF
TRBV3-1	CASSQGGGGPQHF
TRBV20-1	CSGLGRNRGPDTQYF
TRBV7-9	CASSTASGQSSYNEQFF
TRBV11-1	CASSPQAGTGHTGELFF
TRBV6-2/TRBV6-3	CASSWTGINTEAFF
TRBV5-1	CAKGHPRVQPQHF
TRBV7-9	CASSLYAGTANTGELFF
TRBV18	CASSPPRDEQFF
TRBV20-1	CSAREEGIGLGYTF
TRBV12-3/TRBV12-4	CASSLMGSQPQHF
TRBV12-3/TRBV12-4	CASSARRVNTEAFF
TRBV6-5	CASSYGRAGSEKLFF
TRBV5-1	CASKVGQGYNEQFF